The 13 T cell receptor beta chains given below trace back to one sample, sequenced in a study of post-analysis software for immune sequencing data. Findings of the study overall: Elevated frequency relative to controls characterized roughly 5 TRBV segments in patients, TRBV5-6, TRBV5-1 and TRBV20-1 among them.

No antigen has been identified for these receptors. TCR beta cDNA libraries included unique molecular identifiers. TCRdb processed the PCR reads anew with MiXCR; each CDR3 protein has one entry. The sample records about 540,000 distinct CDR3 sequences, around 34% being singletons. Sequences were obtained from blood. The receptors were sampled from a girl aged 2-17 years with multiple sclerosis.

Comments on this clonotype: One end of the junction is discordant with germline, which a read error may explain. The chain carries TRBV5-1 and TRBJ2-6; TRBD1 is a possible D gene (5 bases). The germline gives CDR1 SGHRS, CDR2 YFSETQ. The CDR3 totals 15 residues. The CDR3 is CASSLGSSGANILTF. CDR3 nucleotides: TGCGCCAGCAGCCTTGGGTCCTCTGGGGCCAACATCCTGACTTTC. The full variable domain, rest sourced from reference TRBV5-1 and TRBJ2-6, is KAGVTQTPRYLIKTRGQQVTLSCSPISGHRSVSWYQQTPGQGLQFLFEYFSETQRNKGNFPGRFSGRQFSNSRSEMNVSTLELGDSALYLCASSLGSSGANILTFGAGSRLTVL.

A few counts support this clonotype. CDR3 nucleotides: TGCAGTGCTAGACCCCTGGCGGTAGCGGGGGAGGGGCAAGAGACCCAGTACTTC. Its protein product is CSARPLAVAGEGQETQYF. This chain connects TRBV20-1 to TRBJ2-5; 9 bases line up with TRBD2. The CDR3 totals 18 residues. Unmatched junction bases numbered 15, after V lost 2 bases and J lost 2 bases. Germline V gives CDR1 DFQATT, CDR2 SNEGSKA (reference sequence).

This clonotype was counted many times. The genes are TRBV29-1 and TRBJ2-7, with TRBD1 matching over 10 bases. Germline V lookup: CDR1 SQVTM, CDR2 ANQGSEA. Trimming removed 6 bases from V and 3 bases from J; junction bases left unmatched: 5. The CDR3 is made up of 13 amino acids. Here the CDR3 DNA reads TGCAGCGTAGGGACAGGGGAGGGCTACGAGCAGTACTTC. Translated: CSVGTGEGYEQYF.

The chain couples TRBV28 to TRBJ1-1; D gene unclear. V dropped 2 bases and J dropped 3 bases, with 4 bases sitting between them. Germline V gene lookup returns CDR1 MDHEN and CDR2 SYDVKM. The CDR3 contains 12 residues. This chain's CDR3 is CASSLIHTEAFF. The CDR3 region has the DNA TGTGCCAGCAGTTTAATACACACTGAAGCTTTCTTT.

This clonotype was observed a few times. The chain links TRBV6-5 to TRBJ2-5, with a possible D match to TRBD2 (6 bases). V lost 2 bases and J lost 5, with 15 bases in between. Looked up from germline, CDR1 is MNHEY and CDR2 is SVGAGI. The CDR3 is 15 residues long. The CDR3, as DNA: TGTGCCAGCAGTTACGAACTTAGCGGCTGGGAGACCCAGTACTTC. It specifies CASSYELSGWETQYF.

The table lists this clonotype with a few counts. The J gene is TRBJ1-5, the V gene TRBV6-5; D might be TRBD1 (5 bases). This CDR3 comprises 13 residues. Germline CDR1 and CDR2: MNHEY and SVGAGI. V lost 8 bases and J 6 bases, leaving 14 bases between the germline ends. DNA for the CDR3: TGTGCCAGCGGGAGAGGAGGGGTTCAGCCCCAGCATTTT. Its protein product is CASGRGGVQPQHF.

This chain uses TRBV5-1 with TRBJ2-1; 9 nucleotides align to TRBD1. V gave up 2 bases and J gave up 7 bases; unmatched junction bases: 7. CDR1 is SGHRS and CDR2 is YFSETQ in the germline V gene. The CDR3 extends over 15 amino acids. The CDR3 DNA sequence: TGCGCCAGCAGCTTTTGGGGACAGGGAATAAATGAGCAGTTCTTC. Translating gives CASSFWGQGINEQFF. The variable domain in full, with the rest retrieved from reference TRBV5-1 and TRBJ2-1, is KAGVTQTPRYLIKTRGQQVTLSCSPISGHRSVSWYQQTPGQGLQFLFEYFSETQRNKGNFPGRFSGRQFSNSRSEMNVSTLELGDSALYLCASSFWGQGINEQFFGPGTRLTVL.

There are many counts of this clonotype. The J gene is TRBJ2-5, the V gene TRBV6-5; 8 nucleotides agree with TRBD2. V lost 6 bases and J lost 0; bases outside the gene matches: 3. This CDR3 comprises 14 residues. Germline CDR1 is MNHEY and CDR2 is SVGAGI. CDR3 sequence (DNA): TGTGCCAGCAGAGAGCGGGGGAACCAAGAGACCCAGTACTTC. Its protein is CASRERGNQETQYF.

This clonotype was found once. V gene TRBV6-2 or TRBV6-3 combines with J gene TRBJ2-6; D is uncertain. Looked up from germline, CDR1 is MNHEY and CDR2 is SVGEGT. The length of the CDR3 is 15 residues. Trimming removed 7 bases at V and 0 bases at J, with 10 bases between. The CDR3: CASIQVGSGANVLTF. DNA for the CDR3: TGTGCCAGCATCCAGGTGGGCTCTGGGGCCAACGTCCTGACTTTC.

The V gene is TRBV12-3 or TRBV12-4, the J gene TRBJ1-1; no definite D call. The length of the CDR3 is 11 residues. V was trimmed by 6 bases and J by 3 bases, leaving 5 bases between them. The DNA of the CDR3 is TGTGCCAGCAGCATCGACACTGAAGCTTTCTTT. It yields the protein CASSIDTEAFF.

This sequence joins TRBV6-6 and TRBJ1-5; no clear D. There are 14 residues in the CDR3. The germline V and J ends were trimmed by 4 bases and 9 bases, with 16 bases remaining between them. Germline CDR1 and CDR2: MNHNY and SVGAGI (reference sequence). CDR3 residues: CASSSVRPERPQHF. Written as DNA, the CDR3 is TGTGCCAGCAGTTCCGTTCGGCCCGAGCGGCCCCAGCATTTT.

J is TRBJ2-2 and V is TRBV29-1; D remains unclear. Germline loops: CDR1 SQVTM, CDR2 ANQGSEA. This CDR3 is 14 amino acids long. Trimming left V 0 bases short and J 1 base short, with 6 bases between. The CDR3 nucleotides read TGCAGCGTTGAAGAACTAATGAACACCGGGGAGCTGTTTTTT. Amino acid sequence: CSVEELMNTGELFF.

This CDR3 is CASSLVGTGTPPTDTQYF. The CDR3 DNA is TGTGCCAGCAGCTTAGTAGGGACAGGGACCCCTCCCACAGATACGCAGTATTTT. The chain couples TRBV7-3 to TRBJ2-3; 9 nucleotides align to TRBD1. Germline V gene sequence: CDR1 SGHTA, CDR2 FQGTGA. The CDR3 has 18 residues. After removal of 2 bases from V and 2 bases from J, the junction contained 11 bases not matched to a gene.